The rows below give T cell receptor beta chains drawn from one sample of a study of OX40 agonist ivuxolimab in advanced cancers. Repertoires were generated with immunoSEQ multiplex PCR, while TCRdb's copy carries only in-frame clones and drops some. The sample carries about 99,000 clones, roughly 94% recorded once. Sequencing used CD4+ or CD8+ T cells sorted from blood, obtained in a trial of the OX40 agonist ivuxolimab. Receptors were obtained from an adult with an advanced solid tumor such as melanoma, head and neck, liver or kidney cancer. Both conserved end residues are part of each CDR3. Fields, in order: V gene, J gene, CDR3 protein.

>TRBV19|TRBJ1-5
CASTFTWETQPQHF
>TRBV6-5|TRBJ2-3
CASSPPGQFTDTQYF
>TRBV18|TRBJ2-1
CASSYGSPSYNEQFF
>TRBV5-1|TRBJ2-1
CASSLRLAGRNEQFF
>TRBV7-7|TRBJ2-2
CASSLKGVNTGELFF
>TRBV18|TRBJ2-5
CASSSDSLPQETQYF
>TRBV27|TRBJ2-2
CASSFLGYDTGELFF
>TRBV9|TRBJ2-2
CASSVMSAGTGELFF
>TRBV25-1|TRBJ2-2
CASSLIGTAMNTGELFF
>TRBV6-5|TRBJ2-7
CASRIVAHGYEQYF
>TRBV27|TRBJ1-1
CASSTSAQDRGKAFF
>TRBV5-1|TRBJ2-2
CASSSPGELFF
>TRBV11-2|TRBJ1-1
CASSLGGGGAFF
>TRBV27|TRBJ2-7
CASSLSPEGWGAYEQYF
>TRBV18|TRBJ2-2
CASSPAGNPTGELFF
>TRBV9|TRBJ1-3
CASSVGTGGSGNTIYF
>TRBV5-8|TRBJ2-3
CASSSSGEADTQYF
>TRBV6-4|TRBJ2-1
CASSESGTANYNEQFF
>TRBV5-1|TRBJ2-7
CASSLAPGGGSYEQYF
>TRBV7-2|TRBJ2-7
CASSLEPAGGAYEQYF
>TRBV19|TRBJ2-7
CASRRTGGSSYEQYF
>TRBV5-1|TRBJ1-1
CASRTQGDTEAFF
>TRBV11-2|TRBJ1-2
CASSLLVGTYGYTF
>TRBV6-6|TRBJ1-2
CASSGRTGNYGYTF
>TRBV19|TRBJ2-2
CASGDRVPGELFF
>TRBV18|TRBJ1-1
CASSPGNRAAFF
>TRBV5-4|TRBJ1-5
CASSPDGDQPQHF
>TRBV2|TRBJ1-6
CASSQDHKNISPLHF
>TRBV5-1|TRBJ2-5
CASSRAKTFGREETQYF
>TRBV4-2|TRBJ2-1
CASGKLAASSYNEQFF
>TRBV5-1|TRBJ1-1
CASSLGHTEAFF